These 2 T cell receptor beta chains came from one sample sequenced in a study of cytomegalovirus exposure and HLA in healthy donors (dated by TCRdb to 2015 to 2018). The library was made by the immunoSEQ multiplex PCR assay. For the multiplex PCR, a mixture combining 60 forward primers for TCR Vbeta segments and 13 reverse primers for TCR Jbeta segments was used. The table was pulled from immuneACCESS by TCRdb, which kept in-frame rearrangements only. Such tables lose some clones; where checked, under half of the loss comes from unresolved V genes, and the rest has no known cause. For this sample there are under 200,000 clones; around 80% appear just once. Of the sample, 1.5% falls within the top ten clones. Sequenced input: PBMCs. The receptor source for this set is a girl between 10 and 17 years old in good health and CMV-seropositive.

The CDR3: CASSLAPGKEKLFF. The CDR3 DNA follows: TGCGCCAGCAGCTTGGCCCCAGGGAAAGAAAAACTGTTTTTT. This chain connects TRBV5-1 to TRBJ1-4; D is possibly TRBD1 (5 bases). Germline values: CDR1 SGHRS, CDR2 YFSETQ. Between the trimmed V and J ends, which lost 0 bases and 8 bases, there was a span of 11 bases. The CDR3 covers 14 residues.

The chain carries TRBV2 and TRBJ1-1, with 7 nucleotides matching TRBD1. V trimming: 4 bases; J trimming: 3 bases; junction bases outside the gene matches: 5. The length of the CDR3 is 14 residues. Germline CDR1 is SNHLY and CDR2 is FYNNEI. The CDR3 DNA reads TGTGCCAGCAGTGGGTACAGGGGTGACACTGAAGCTTTCTTT. Its translation is CASSGYRGDTEAFF. Drawing the rest from reference TRBV2 and TRBJ1-1, the complete variable domain is EPEVTQTPSHQVTQMGQEVILRCVPISNHLYFYWYRQILGQKVEFLVSFYNNEISEKSEIFDDQFSVERPDGSNFTLKIRSTKLEDSAMYFCASSGYRGDTEAFFGQGTRLTVV.